This passage covers 21 T cell receptor beta chains from one sample sequenced in a study of cytomegalovirus exposure and HLA in healthy donors. The repertoire was sequenced with immunoSEQ multiplex PCR; TCRdb's copy has only in-frame clones and lacks some. The table has under 200,000 clones, around 92% seen once. Material for sequencing was PBMCs. All receptors come from a woman aged 18 to 35 in good health and CMV-seropositive.

The V gene is TRBV2, the J gene TRBJ1-5; no reliable D call. Germline V gene data show CDR1 as SNHLY and CDR2 as FYNNEI. The CDR3 totals 17 residues. With 7 bases removed from V and 0 bases from J, the gap between germline ends came to 19 bases. The CDR3 here is CASTAGRKTYSNQPQHF. DNA of the CDR3: TGTGCCAGCACTGCGGGCAGGAAAACTTATAGCAATCAGCCCCAGCATTTT.

The DNA for the CDR3 is TGCGCCAGCAGCCTCCACGGTAGCGGGGCCACCGGGGAGCTGTTTTTT. Protein: CASSLHGSGATGELFF. The chain recombines TRBV5-1 with TRBJ2-2; 8 nucleotides align to TRBD2. The trim removed 4 bases at V and 4 bases at J, leaving 9 bases unmatched. The CDR3 is 16 amino acids. Germline CDR1 and CDR2: SGHRS and YFSETQ.

The chain links TRBV9 to TRBJ2-1; 10 bases map to TRBD1. The CDR3 contains 19 residues. The trim removed 4 bases at V and 5 bases at J, leaving 18 bases unmatched. The germline gives CDR1 SGDLS, CDR2 YYNGEE. Written as DNA, the CDR3 is TGTGCCAGCAGCCCACAGGGCGTGGGGACAGGGGCCCTCGACAATGAGCAGTTCTTC. Encoded protein: CASSPQGVGTGALDNEQFF.

This clone showed up just once. The CDR3 DNA reads TGTGCCAGCACCTGGGCCAGTCGGACCTACGAGCAGTACTTC. It codes for CASTWASRTYEQYF. The chain has TRBV5-6 and TRBJ2-7, with no clear D. Between the trimmed V and J ends, which lost 6 bases and 2 bases, there was a span of 15 bases. The CDR3 covers 14 residues. Germline V gene lookup returns CDR1 SGHDT and CDR2 YYEEEE.

The V and J genes are TRBV19 and TRBJ2-2; possibly TRBD2 for D (6 bases). The CDR3 covers 15 residues. CDR1 is LNHDA and CDR2 is SQIVND in the germline V gene (reference sequence). V was shortened by 6 bases and J by 3 bases, with 14 bases between the two germline ends. The DNA for the CDR3 is TGTGCCAGTAGCGCCGGTGGGGGGTACACCGGGGAGCTGTTTTTT. It yields the protein CASSAGGGYTGELFF.

The V call is TRBV7-3, the J call TRBJ2-3; possibly TRBD1 for D (5 bases). The CDR3 covers 13 residues. CDR1 is SGHTA, CDR2 FQGTGA, per germline. V was trimmed by 2 bases and J by 4 bases, leaving 7 bases between them. The CDR3 nucleotides are TGTGCCAGCAGCTTAGCAGGGTCAGATACGCAGTATTTT. Amino acid sequence: CASSLAGSDTQYF.

A remark on this clone: This specimen includes other DNA sequences encoding the same CDR3. This sequence joins TRBV7-2 and TRBJ1-5; D is undetermined. V lost 1 base, J lost 1 base, and 5 bases lay in between. Looked up from germline, CDR1 is SGHTA and CDR2 is FQGNSA. CDR3 size: 14 residues. The CDR3 loop is CASSLGRSNQPQHF. The CDR3 DNA reads as TGTGCCAGCAGCTTAGGGAGGAGCAATCAGCCCCAGCATTTT.

The CDR3 DNA sequence: TGTGCCAGCACTCCGAGGGCGGGGGCCGTCACTAGCGGGAGGTTCAATGAGCAGTTCTTC. This encodes CASTPRAGAVTSGRFNEQFF. V and J are TRBV5-4 and TRBJ2-1, with TRBD2 identical over 12 bases. The CDR3 covers 20 residues. The germline CDR1 and CDR2 sequences are SGHNT and YYREEE (reference sequence). V dropped 6 bases and J dropped 6; count of bases not matched to a gene: 22.

Note on this clone: Relative to the germline gene, one junction end is altered; a read error may explain this. This rearrangement joins TRBV7-7 to TRBJ2-2; no clear D gene. This CDR3 spans 13 amino acids. Germline V lookup: CDR1 SSHAT, CDR2 FNYEAQ (reference sequence). Here the CDR3 DNA reads TGTGCTAGCAGCTTAAGCGAGTCCGGGGAGCTGTTTTTT. The encoded protein is CASSLSESGELFF.

Only a few counts were recorded for this clone. The rearrangement links TRBV28 to TRBJ2-7, with 12 bases fitting TRBD2. Germline V gene data show CDR1 as MDHEN and CDR2 as SYDVKM. V gave up 6 bases and J gave up 8 bases; unmatched junction bases: 8. CDR3 size: 14 residues. CDR3 residues: CASRATSGRSQQYF. CDR3 coding DNA: TGTGCCAGCAGGGCGACTAGCGGGAGATCCCAGCAGTACTTC.

The chain is built from TRBV29-1 and TRBJ2-7; 10 positions match TRBD1. CDR3 length: 13 amino acids. CDR1 and CDR2 (germline): SQVTM, ANQGSEA. V was clipped by 2 bases and J by 6 bases; unmatched bases: 4. The CDR3 nucleotides are TGCAGCGTTGAATATGGACAGGGGGGCGAGCAGTACTTC. This codes for CSVEYGQGGEQYF.

This clone has just one count. This chain links TRBV19 with TRBJ2-7; D is possibly TRBD1 (6 bases). The CDR3 is made up of 13 amino acids. In germline, CDR1 is LNHDA, CDR2 SQIVND (reference sequence). Trimming stripped 6 bases from V and 2 bases from J, with 11 bases between. Here the CDR3 reads CASSEQGPYEQYF. The CDR3 DNA follows: TGTGCCAGTAGCGAACAGGGACCCTACGAGCAGTACTTC.

This chain joins TRBV28 and TRBJ2-1; 9 bases are shared with TRBD2. This CDR3 has 15 amino acids. Germline V CDR1 and CDR2: MDHEN, SYDVKM. Unmatched junction bases numbered 5, after V lost 2 bases and J lost 6 bases. CDR3 in amino acids: CASSLIPAGGNEQFF. Written as DNA, the CDR3 is TGTGCCAGCAGTTTAATTCCAGCGGGGGGCAATGAGCAGTTCTTC.

This clone was detected only a few times. The genes are TRBV4-1 and TRBJ2-1; TRBD2 agrees at 7 bases. The junction had 12 bases not matched to a gene; V was cut back by 0 bases and J by 16 bases. CDR1 and CDR2 from the germline V gene are MGHRA and YSYEKL. This CDR3 comprises 14 residues. CDR3 nucleotides: TGCGCCAGCAGCCAAGATAATGGCGGGAGTTCCGCATTCTTC. This gives the protein CASSQDNGGSSAFF.

The chain joins TRBV2 to TRBJ2-2; 7 positions match TRBD2. The J segment lost 3 bases and the V segment lost 3 bases, leaving 10 bases of the junction unmatched. Germline V lookup: CDR1 SNHLY, CDR2 FYNNEI. The CDR3 is 17 amino acids. The CDR3 sequence: CASSEFLGLGYTGELFF. DNA for the CDR3: TGTGCCAGCAGTGAGTTTCTAGGACTAGGTTACACCGGGGAGCTGTTTTTT.

Written as DNA, the CDR3 is TGTGCCAGCAGCCCCCGAGCAGGGGCCACAGATACGCAGTATTTT. This sequence encodes CASSPRAGATDTQYF. The J gene is TRBJ2-3, the V gene TRBV5-4, with D perhaps TRBD1 (6 bases). From germline, CDR1 is SGHNT and CDR2 YYREEE (reference sequence). This CDR3 region has 15 residues. V shed 4 bases and J shed 2 bases, with 14 bases lying between them.

The J gene is TRBJ2-7, the V gene TRBV10-3; 7 nucleotides line up with TRBD1. The ends lost 2 bases at V and 5 bases at J; junction bases unmatched: 6. Germline CDR1 is ENHRY and CDR2 is SYGVKD. This CDR3 is 14 amino acids long. The CDR3 loop reads CAISEPMTGNEQYF. CDR3 DNA: TGTGCCATCAGTGAGCCTATGACAGGGAACGAGCAGTACTTC.

The chain carries TRBV19 and TRBJ2-7; 7 positions match TRBD1. Germline-derived CDR1 and CDR2 are LNHDA and SQIVND (reference sequence). This CDR3 spans 13 amino acids. Trimming took 6 bases from V and 2 from J; bases not matched to a gene: 4. CDR3 protein: CASSRDSTYEQYF. CDR3 nucleotides: TGTGCCAGTAGCCGGGACAGTACCTACGAGCAGTACTTC.

The V gene is TRBV6-6, the J gene TRBJ2-5, with D hard to call. Trimming left V 2 bases short and J 2 bases short, with 6 bases between. The CDR3 totals 13 residues. CDR1 is MNHNY and CDR2 is SVGAGI in the germline V gene (reference sequence). CDR3 residues: CASSYAGQETQYF. CDR3 nucleotide sequence: TGTGCCAGCAGTTACGCCGGTCAAGAGACCCAGTACTTC.

The gene calls are TRBV11-3 and TRBJ2-1; 8 bases are a match to TRBD2. With V trimmed by 6 bases and J by 11 bases, 3 bases remained unmatched. The germline gives CDR1 SGHNT, CDR2 YENEEA. The CDR3 has 11 residues. The CDR3 nucleotides are TGTGCCAGCAGGTCGGGGGGGCAGCAGTTCTTC. Its protein is CASRSGGQQFF.

The chain employs TRBV6-6 and TRBJ2-7, with 9 bases identical to TRBD1. V trimming: 6 bases; J trimming: 2 bases; junction bases outside the gene matches: 5. Germline loops: CDR1 MNHNY, CDR2 SVGAGI (reference sequence). The CDR3 runs to 14 residues. The CDR3 DNA reads as TGTGCCAGCAGCTTGGGACAGGGAGCCTACGAGCAGTACTTC. Its protein is CASSLGQGAYEQYF.